The 24 T cell receptor beta chains below come from one sample, sequenced in a study of cytomegalovirus exposure and HLA in healthy donors. The PCR used 60 Vbeta and 13 Jbeta primers. Sequenced by immunoSEQ multiplex PCR; TCRdb stores in-frame clones only, minus some. This sample has about 150,000 clones, with roughly 80% found just once. The specimen sequenced was PBMCs. Source of these receptors: a woman aged 40 to 55 in good health and CMV-seronegative.

The V and J genes are TRBV5-1 and TRBJ2-5; 13 bases agree with TRBD2. V was pared by 0 bases and J by 1 base, with 3 bases of the junction left unmatched. Germline V gene sequence: CDR1 SGHRS, CDR2 YFSETQ. This CDR3 has 17 amino acids. The CDR3 is CASSLGGTSGAQETQYF. CDR3 coding DNA: TGCGCCAGCAGCTTGGGAGGGACTAGCGGGGCCCAAGAGACCCAGTACTTC.

The gene calls are TRBV2 and TRBJ1-2, with D perhaps matching TRBD1 (6 bases). Trimming took off 2 bases at V and 11 bases at J, with 12 bases between the two ends. The CDR3 is 12 residues long. Germline CDR1 is SNHLY and CDR2 is FYNNEI. CDR3 in amino acids: CASSEQGWGYTF. The CDR3 nucleotides are TGTGCCAGCAGTGAACAGGGGTGGGGTTACACCTTC.

This clone was found once. The genes are TRBV5-1 and TRBJ2-3; a weak D match, TRBD2 (5 bases). The CDR3 runs to 16 residues. Trimming stripped 4 bases from V and 3 bases from J, with 18 bases between. CDR1 SGHRS and CDR2 YFSETQ come from the germline V gene. The CDR3 DNA sequence: TGCGCCAGCAGCGTACGGAGGATGCTTGGGACAGATACGCAGTATTTT. Protein: CASSVRRMLGTDTQYF. Variable domain in full (rest from reference TRBV5-1 and TRBJ2-3): KAGVTQTPRYLIKTRGQQVTLSCSPISGHRSVSWYQQTPGQGLQFLFEYFSETQRNKGNFPGRFSGRQFSNSRSEMNVSTLELGDSALYLCASSVRRMLGTDTQYFGPGTRLTVL.

The V call is TRBV27, the J call TRBJ1-2; D possibly corresponds to TRBD1 (6 bases). V was clipped by 8 bases and J by 6 bases, with 16 bases between them. The germline V gene encodes CDR1 MNHEY and CDR2 SMNVEV (reference sequence). The CDR3 has 13 residues. The CDR3 loop reads CASRHTQGNGYTF. In nucleotides, the CDR3 is TGTGCCAGCCGCCACACGCAGGGGAATGGCTACACCTTC.

To note about this clone: At one end, the junction sequence differs from germline, possibly due to a read error. This CDR3 is CASSLSGDPGTGVF. The CDR3 nucleotides are TGTGCCAGCAGCTTATCAGGCGATCCCGGGACAGGGGTTTTC. The chain employs TRBV5-5 and TRBJ1-2; 10 bases fit TRBD1. CDR1 SGHKS and CDR2 YYEKEE come from the germline V gene (reference sequence). The CDR3 covers 14 residues.

This clone was picked up one time. This chain links TRBV15 with TRBJ2-5, with 11 bases aligning to TRBD2. V shed 3 bases, J shed 5 bases, and the junction held 8 bases outside the gene matches. Germline assignment: CDR1 LNHNV and CDR2 YYDKDF (reference sequence). This CDR3 has 16 amino acids. The CDR3 DNA reads TGTGCCACCAGCAGCCGTAGCGGGGGGGTATGGGAGACCCAGTACTTC. Protein: CATSSRSGGVWETQYF.

CDR3 DNA: TGCGCCAGCACTGGGAGTCAGAGCACCGGGGAGCTGTTTTTT. It specifies CASTGSQSTGELFF. The chain carries TRBV5-1 and TRBJ2-2; D may be TRBD2 (5 bases). Germline CDR1 is SGHRS and CDR2 is YFSETQ. V lost 6 bases and J 4 bases, leaving 13 bases between the germline ends. This CDR3 has 14 residues.

The CDR3 reads CASSSHTDTQYF. Written as DNA, the CDR3 is TGTGCCAGCAGTTCCCACACAGATACGCAGTATTTT. The chain uses TRBV6-5 and TRBJ2-3, with D uncertain. Germline CDR1 is MNHEY and CDR2 is SVGAGI. V lost 4 bases, J lost 2 bases, and 4 bases lay in between. There are 12 residues in the CDR3.

The J gene is TRBJ1-3, the V gene TRBV9; D possibly corresponds to TRBD1 (6 bases). Germline V gene sequence: CDR1 SGDLS, CDR2 YYNGEE. The CDR3 is 14 residues long. V lost 2 bases and J lost 2, with 8 bases in between. CDR3 loop: CASSVDSPGNTIYF. The CDR3 coding sequence is TGTGCCAGCAGCGTGGACAGTCCTGGAAACACCATATATTTT. Filled out from reference TRBV9 and TRBJ1-3, the complete variable domain reads DSGVTQTPKHLITATGQRVTLRCSPRSGDLSVYWYQQSLDQGLQFLIQYYNGEERAKGNILERFSAQQFPDLHSELNLSSLELGDSALYFCASSVDSPGNTIYFGEGSWLTVV.

V gene TRBV7-2 combines with J gene TRBJ1-2; TRBD1 is a possible D gene (6 bases). There are 18 residues in the CDR3. Germline values: CDR1 SGHTA, CDR2 FQGNSA. Trimming removed 6 bases at V and 4 bases at J, with 27 bases between. CDR3 residues: CASRYPDSRGLTTYGYTF. CDR3 DNA: TGTGCCAGCAGGTACCCTGACAGCAGGGGCCTCACCACCTATGGCTACACCTTC.

The chain links TRBV5-6 to TRBJ1-6; D gene unclear. Trimming left V 2 bases short and J 8 bases short, with 17 bases between. The length of the CDR3 is 16 residues. In germline, CDR1 is SGHDT, CDR2 YYEEEE. The DNA for the CDR3 is TGTGCCAGCAGCTTCGGCTTCGGGGATGAGGATTCACCCCTCCACTTT. Its protein is CASSFGFGDEDSPLHF. The complete variable domain, with remaining parts taken from reference TRBV5-6 and TRBJ1-6, reads DAGVTQSPTHLIKTRGQQVTLRCSPKSGHDTVSWYQQALGQGPQFIFQYYEEEERQRGNFPDRFSGHQFPNYSSELNVNALLLGDSALYLCASSFGFGDEDSPLHFGNGTRLTVT.

This clone was picked up one time. The chain couples TRBV6-1 to TRBJ2-1; maybe TRBD2 (6 bases). V lost 2 bases and J 7 bases, leaving 18 bases between the germline ends. Per germline, CDR1 MNHNS and CDR2 SASEGT. The CDR3 runs to 16 residues. CDR3 DNA sequence: TGTGCCAGCAGTGAACGCAGGGTGGGCCGGGGGAATGAGCAGTTCTTC. Translation gives CASSERRVGRGNEQFF.

This CDR3 reads CAIRGLADEQYF. CDR3 DNA: TGTGCCATCAGGGGACTAGCGGACGAGCAGTACTTC. V is TRBV10-3 and J is TRBJ2-7; 11 bases line up with TRBD2. The V segment lost 6 bases and the J segment 5 bases; nucleotides outside the gene matches: 0. Per germline, CDR1 ENHRY and CDR2 SYGVKD. The CDR3 runs 12 residues.

The V and J genes are TRBV6-1 and TRBJ1-5; D may be TRBD1 (5 bases). The CDR3 contains 12 residues. The V end lost 6 bases, the J end lost 2 bases, and 5 bases lay between the germline ends. Germline V gene lookup returns CDR1 MNHNS and CDR2 SASEGT. CDR3 in amino acids: CASRTGNQPQHF. As DNA, the CDR3 is TGTGCCAGCAGGACAGGCAATCAGCCCCAGCATTTT.

The gene calls are TRBV28 and TRBJ1-3; possible D gene TRBD1, 6 bases. With 8 bases removed from V and 3 bases from J, the gap between germline ends came to 14 bases. The CDR3 is made up of 14 amino acids. Germline CDR1 reads MDHEN; CDR2 reads SYDVKM. The CDR3 DNA follows: TGTGCCAGCCGGGTAACAGGGAGTGGAAACACCATATATTTT. Protein sequence: CASRVTGSGNTIYF.

CDR3: CASSSRGFNQPQHF. The CDR3 nucleotides are TGTGCCAGCAGTTCGCGAGGGTTCAATCAGCCCCAGCATTTT. The gene calls are TRBV6-5 and TRBJ1-5, with D hard to call. The CDR3 loop spans 14 amino acids. V was cut by 4 bases and J by 3 bases, with 10 bases left in between. CDR1 is MNHEY, CDR2 SVGAGI, per germline.

This clone was found a few times. The V and J genes are TRBV9 and TRBJ2-1; D call uncertain. V dropped 8 bases and J dropped 0 bases, with 12 bases sitting between them. Germline values: CDR1 SGDLS, CDR2 YYNGEE. This CDR3 region has 14 residues. The CDR3 loop reads CASAPLSSYNEQFF. The CDR3 nucleotides are TGTGCCAGTGCCCCTTTGAGCTCCTACAATGAGCAGTTCTTC.

This chain links TRBV11-2 with TRBJ2-3; TRBD2 matches 10 bases. Germline V lookup: CDR1 SGHAT, CDR2 FQNNGV. The CDR3 has 16 amino acids. The ends lost 5 bases at V and 2 bases at J; junction bases unmatched: 7. CDR3 region: CASSTGTSVSTDTQYF. The CDR3 region has the DNA TGTGCCAGCAGCACCGGGACTAGCGTCTCCACAGATACGCAGTATTTT.

Here the CDR3 DNA reads TGTGCCAGCAGTCAAACAGGGGTAACTGAAGCTTTCTTT. Its translation: CASSQTGVTEAFF. V and J are TRBV9 and TRBJ1-1; 7 nucleotides align to TRBD1. This CDR3 comprises 13 residues. V was clipped by 5 bases and J by 5 bases; unmatched bases: 6. Germline lookup yields CDR1 SGDLS and CDR2 YYNGEE.

This chain connects TRBV5-6 to TRBJ1-5, with D unresolved. This CDR3 contains 14 residues. Trimming took 1 base from V and 0 from J, leaving 5 bases between them. From germline, CDR1 is SGHDT and CDR2 YYEEEE. The CDR3 reads CASSLHNSNQPQHF. As DNA, the CDR3 is TGTGCCAGCAGCTTGCACAATAGCAATCAGCCCCAGCATTTT. Full variable domain (remainder filled in from reference TRBV5-6 and TRBJ1-5): DAGVTQSPTHLIKTRGQQVTLRCSPKSGHDTVSWYQQALGQGPQFIFQYYEEEERQRGNFPDRFSGHQFPNYSSELNVNALLLGDSALYLCASSLHNSNQPQHFGDGTRLSIL.

This clone appeared a single time. The genes are TRBV9 and TRBJ2-2, with D unresolved. The germline V gene encodes CDR1 SGDLS and CDR2 YYNGEE. This CDR3 is 14 amino acids long. V shed 0 bases and J shed 1 base, with 4 bases lying between them. The CDR3: CASSVGQNTGELFF. For the CDR3, the DNA is TGTGCCAGCAGCGTAGGACAGAACACCGGGGAGCTGTTTTTT.

The V and J genes are TRBV6-6 and TRBJ2-7; 9 bases agree with TRBD1. The CDR3 has 15 amino acids. Germline CDR1 reads MNHNY; CDR2 reads SVGAGI (reference sequence). V dropped 0 bases and J dropped 2; count of bases not matched to a gene: 2. The CDR3 loop is CASSYSGTGTYEQYF. CDR3 in DNA: TGTGCCAGCAGTTACTCCGGGACAGGGACCTACGAGCAGTACTTC.

The chain uses TRBV30 and TRBJ1-2, with 9 bases fitting TRBD1. V lost 3 bases to trimming and J lost 8 bases; unmatched junction nucleotides: 4. CDR1 GTSNPN and CDR2 SVGIG come from the germline V gene (reference sequence). CDR3 length equals 12 residues. The CDR3 sequence: CAWRVTGGGYTF. CDR3 nucleotide sequence: TGTGCCTGGAGGGTGACAGGGGGAGGCTACACCTTC.

This clone was found a few times. The V call is TRBV6-4, the J call TRBJ2-3; D gene unclear. In germline, CDR1 is MRHNA, CDR2 SNTAGT. Deletions cut 10 bases from V and 5 bases from J, with 19 bases between. This CDR3 has 14 amino acids. The CDR3 coding sequence is TGTGCCACCCGCAACCATTTAGCTGGAGATACGCAGTATTTT. Translation: CATRNHLAGDTQYF.